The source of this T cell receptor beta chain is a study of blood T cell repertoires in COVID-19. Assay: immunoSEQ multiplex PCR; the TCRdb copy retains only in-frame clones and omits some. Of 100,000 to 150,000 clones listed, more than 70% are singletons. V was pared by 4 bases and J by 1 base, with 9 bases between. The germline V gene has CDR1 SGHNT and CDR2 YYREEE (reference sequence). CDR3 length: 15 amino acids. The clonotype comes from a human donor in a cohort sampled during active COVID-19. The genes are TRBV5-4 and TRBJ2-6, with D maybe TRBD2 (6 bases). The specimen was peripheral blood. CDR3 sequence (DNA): TGTGCCAGCAGCCCCGGAGGGTCTGGGGCCAACGTCCTGACTTTC. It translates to CASSPGGSGANVLTF.